These 15 T cell receptor beta chains were sequenced from one sample in a study of response to subunit inactivated influenza vaccine. TCRdb recomputed calls from the RT-PCR reads with MiXCR, one row per CDR3 protein. The data contain 650,000 to 700,000 distinct CDR3 sequences, 15% to 17% of them singletons. The material was PBMCs from blood, obtained 11 to 12 days after vaccination. Receptors were obtained from a man between 45 and 60 years old who received an inactivated influenza vaccine.

Details on this clonotype: The junction and the germline gene differ at one end; a read error may be behind it. CDR3 sequence reads: CASNLESTQYF. In nucleotides, the CDR3 is TGCGCCAGCAACTTGGAGTCTACGCAGTATTTT. The J gene is TRBJ2-3, the V gene TRBV5-1; D is undetermined. Germline-derived CDR1 and CDR2 are SGHRS and YFSETQ. The CDR3 runs to 11 residues.

This clonotype was found many times. The chain uses TRBV5-1 and TRBJ2-1; weak D call: TRBD2 (5 bases). This CDR3 has 14 amino acids. CDR1 is SGHRS and CDR2 is YFSETQ in the germline V gene. The ends were cut back, 3 bases at V and 2 bases at J, with 9 bases in the middle. The CDR3 DNA is TGCGCCAGCAGCTCCACGGGGACCTACAATGAGCAGTTCTTC. Its protein is CASSSTGTYNEQFF.

This clonotype was counted a few times. The CDR3 bases are TGCGCCAGCAGCTTGGACAGGCCCGCCATGGGAAAACTGTTTTTT. Translating it yields CASSLDRPAMGKLFF. The rearrangement joins TRBV5-1 to TRBJ1-4, with a tentative D call TRBD1 (5 bases). The CDR3 loop spans 15 amino acids. Germline CDR1 SGHRS, CDR2 YFSETQ. Trimming stripped 0 bases from V and 10 bases from J, with 16 bases between.

This clonotype was counted many times. This chain uses TRBV7-2 with TRBJ2-7; no clear D. Germline V gene lookup returns CDR1 SGHTA and CDR2 FQGNSA. Trimming pared 5 bases from V and 5 bases from J, leaving 16 bases between. This CDR3 contains 14 residues. DNA for the CDR3: TGTGCCAGCAGCCCTCAGTACGGTCGGAACGAGCAGTACTTC. This translates into CASSPQYGRNEQYF.

This clonotype was observed a handful of times. V is TRBV2 and J is TRBJ2-5, with D perhaps matching TRBD2 (5 bases). Germline-derived CDR1 and CDR2 are SNHLY and FYNNEI. Trimming took off 5 bases at V and 4 bases at J, with 11 bases between the two ends. The length of the CDR3 is 13 residues. CDR3 nucleotide sequence: TGTGCCAGCAGTCACCGGGAATCAGAGACCCAGTACTTC. Its protein product is CASSHRESETQYF.

As to this clonotype: At one end the junction does not follow the germline gene, possibly because of a read error. In nucleotides, the CDR3 is TGTGCCGGCAGCTCGGGTAATGAAAAACTGTTTTTT. Translation: CAGSSGNEKLFF. The chain recombines TRBV11-2 with TRBJ1-4, with D hard to call. The CDR3 is 12 amino acids. Per the germline V gene, CDR1 is SGHAT and CDR2 is FQNNGV.

This clonotype was counted between two and nine times. The chain employs TRBV5-1 and TRBJ1-1; no clear D gene. Trimming stripped 0 bases from V and 7 bases from J, with 10 bases between. This CDR3 has 13 amino acids. Germline V gives CDR1 SGHRS, CDR2 YFSETQ. CDR3 loop: CASSLEWGREAFF. CDR3 coding DNA: TGCGCCAGCAGCTTGGAATGGGGTCGTGAAGCTTTCTTT.

This clonotype was seen more than once but under ten times. The chain carries TRBV5-1 and TRBJ1-4; the match to TRBD1 covers 8 bases. The trim removed 2 bases at V and 7 bases at J, leaving 10 bases unmatched. CDR1 and CDR2 from the germline V gene are SGHRS and YFSETQ. This CDR3 spans 16 amino acids. This CDR3 reads CASSLQPGQVVEKLFF. The CDR3 coding sequence is TGCGCCAGCAGCTTACAACCGGGACAGGTAGTTGAAAAACTGTTTTTT. Full variable domain (rest looked up from reference TRBV5-1 and TRBJ1-4): KAGVTQTPRYLIKTRGQQVTLSCSPISGHRSVSWYQQTPGQGLQFLFEYFSETQRNKGNFPGRFSGRQFSNSRSEMNVSTLELGDSALYLCASSLQPGQVVEKLFFGSGTQLSVL.

V usage is TRBV15 and J usage is TRBJ2-7; the D gene is possibly TRBD1 (5 bases). CDR1 LNHNV and CDR2 YYDKDF come from the germline V gene (reference sequence). V was cut by 3 bases and J by 12 bases, with 18 bases left in between. CDR3 size: 13 residues. CDR3 DNA: TGTGCCACCAGCAGTAGATCCCCCGGACAAGCGTACTTC. Protein: CATSSRSPGQAYF.

This clonotype was seen repeatedly, ten times or more. This rearrangement joins TRBV11-2 to TRBJ2-3; no definite D call. Trimming left V 2 bases short and J 7 bases short, with 16 bases between. There are 15 residues in the CDR3. The V gene's germline CDR1 is SGHAT and CDR2 FQNNGV. The CDR3 protein is CASSLMWGSAHTQYF. CDR3 nucleotide sequence: TGTGCCAGCAGCTTAATGTGGGGTTCCGCACATACGCAGTATTTT.

This clonotype appeared a few times. The chain joins TRBV4-2 to TRBJ2-1; 10 nucleotides line up with TRBD2. The V segment lost 0 bases and the J segment 3 bases; nucleotides outside the gene matches: 2. The CDR3 spans 16 residues. Germline CDR1 and CDR2: LGHNA and YNFKEQ. The CDR3 nucleotides are TGTGCCAGCAGCCAAGAGTTAGCGGGGGGCTACAATGAGCAGTTCTTC. Translated, it gives CASSQELAGGYNEQFF.

CDR3 sequence: CASRGESYGYTF. Written as DNA, the CDR3 is TGTGCCAGCAGGGGGGAGAGCTATGGCTACACCTTC. The chain uses TRBV13 and TRBJ1-2, with D possibly TRBD1 on 5 matching bases. Trimming took off 6 bases at V and 4 bases at J, with 9 bases between the two ends. Germline V gene lookup returns CDR1 PRHDT and CDR2 FYEKMQ (reference sequence). This CDR3 has 12 amino acids.

The V call is TRBV5-1, the J call TRBJ2-1; D not certain. The CDR3 loop spans 17 amino acids. Germline-derived CDR1 and CDR2 are SGHRS and YFSETQ. With 7 bases removed from V and 6 bases from J, the gap between germline ends came to 26 bases. The DNA of the CDR3 is TGCGCCAGCGCCGTCCCACAAATGGACCCAGAGGTCAATGAGCAGTTCTTC. It is translated as CASAVPQMDPEVNEQFF.

The chain employs TRBV7-9 and TRBJ2-7; TRBD1 is a possible D gene (6 bases). V lost 0 bases to trimming and J lost 2 bases, with 11 bases between them. There are 15 residues in the CDR3. From germline, CDR1 is SEHNR and CDR2 FQNEAQ (reference sequence). The CDR3 DNA follows: TGTGCCAGCAGCTTAGCCCAGGGGCTCCCCTACGAGCAGTACTTC. It is translated as CASSLAQGLPYEQYF.

V and J are TRBV7-2 and TRBJ2-7; D call uncertain. Germline CDR1 reads SGHTA; CDR2 reads FQGNSA. The CDR3 extends over 14 amino acids. The V gene lost 0 bases and the J gene lost 1 base, with 7 bases spanning the gap. In nucleotides, the CDR3 is TGTGCCAGCAGCTTAGCTAGCACGTCCTACGAGCAGTACTTC. This gives the protein CASSLASTSYEQYF.